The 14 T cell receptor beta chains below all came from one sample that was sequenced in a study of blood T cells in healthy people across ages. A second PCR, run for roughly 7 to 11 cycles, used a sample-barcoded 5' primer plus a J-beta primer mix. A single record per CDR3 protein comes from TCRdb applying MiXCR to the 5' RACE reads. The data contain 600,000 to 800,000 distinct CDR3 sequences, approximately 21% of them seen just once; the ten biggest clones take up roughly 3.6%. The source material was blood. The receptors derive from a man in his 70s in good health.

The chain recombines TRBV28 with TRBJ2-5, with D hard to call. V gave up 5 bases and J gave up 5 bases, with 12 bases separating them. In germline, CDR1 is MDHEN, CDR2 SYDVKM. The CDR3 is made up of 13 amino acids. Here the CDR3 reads CASSLPPSETQYF. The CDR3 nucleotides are TGTGCCAGCAGTCTCCCCCCGAGCGAGACCCAGTACTTC. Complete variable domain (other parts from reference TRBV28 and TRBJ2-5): DVKVTQSSRYLVKRTGEKVFLECVQDMDHENMFWYRQDPGLGLRLIYFSYDVKMKEKGDIPEGYSVSREKKERFSLILESASTNQTSMYLCASSLPPSETQYFGPGTRLLVL.

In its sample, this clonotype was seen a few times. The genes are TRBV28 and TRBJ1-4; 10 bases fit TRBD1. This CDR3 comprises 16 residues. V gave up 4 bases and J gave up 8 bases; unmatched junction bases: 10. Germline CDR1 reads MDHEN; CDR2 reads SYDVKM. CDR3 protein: CASSSRGQGVWEKLFF. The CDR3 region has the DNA TGTGCCAGCAGTTCCCGCGGACAGGGGGTATGGGAAAAACTGTTTTTT.

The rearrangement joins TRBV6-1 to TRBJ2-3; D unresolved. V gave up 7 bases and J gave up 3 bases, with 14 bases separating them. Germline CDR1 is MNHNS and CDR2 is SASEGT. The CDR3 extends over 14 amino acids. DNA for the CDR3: TGTGCCAGCACTAGTTACGCGGAGACAGATACGCAGTATTTT. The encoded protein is CASTSYAETDTQYF.

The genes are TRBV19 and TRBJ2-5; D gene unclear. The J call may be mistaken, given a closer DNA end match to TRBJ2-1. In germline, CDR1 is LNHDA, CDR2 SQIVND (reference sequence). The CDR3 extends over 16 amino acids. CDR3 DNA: TGTGCCAGTAGTATAGGTGGATCTCTACTTTACAATGAGCAGTTCTTC. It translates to CASSIGGSLLYNEQFF.

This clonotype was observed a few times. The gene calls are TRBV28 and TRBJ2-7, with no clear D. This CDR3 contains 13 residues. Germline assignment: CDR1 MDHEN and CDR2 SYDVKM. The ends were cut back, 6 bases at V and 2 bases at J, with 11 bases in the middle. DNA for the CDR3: TGTGCCAGCAGAACGACTGGCACCTACGAGCAGTACTTC. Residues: CASRTTGTYEQYF. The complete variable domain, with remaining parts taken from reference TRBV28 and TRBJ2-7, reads DVKVTQSSRYLVKRTGEKVFLECVQDMDHENMFWYRQDPGLGLRLIYFSYDVKMKEKGDIPEGYSVSREKKERFSLILESASTNQTSMYLCASRTTGTYEQYFGPGTRLTVT.

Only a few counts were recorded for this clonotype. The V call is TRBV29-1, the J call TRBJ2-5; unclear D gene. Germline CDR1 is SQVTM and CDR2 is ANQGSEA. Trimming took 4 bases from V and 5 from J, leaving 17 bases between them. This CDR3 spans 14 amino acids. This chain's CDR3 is CSVAWTDRSETQYF. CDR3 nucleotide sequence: TGCAGCGTTGCCTGGACGGATCGGTCGGAGACCCAGTACTTC.

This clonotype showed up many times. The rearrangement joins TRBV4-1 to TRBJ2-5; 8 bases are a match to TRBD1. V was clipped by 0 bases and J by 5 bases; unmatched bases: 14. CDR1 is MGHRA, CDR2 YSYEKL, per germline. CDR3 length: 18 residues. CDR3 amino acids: CASSQEFQGQDIWETQYF. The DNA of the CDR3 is TGCGCCAGCAGCCAAGAGTTTCAGGGACAGGATATTTGGGAGACCCAGTACTTC.

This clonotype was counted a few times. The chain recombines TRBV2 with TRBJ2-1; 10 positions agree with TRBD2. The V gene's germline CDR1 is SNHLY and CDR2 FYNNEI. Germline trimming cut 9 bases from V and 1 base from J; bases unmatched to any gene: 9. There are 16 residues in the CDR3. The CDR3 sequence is CASCFTSGVSYNEQFF. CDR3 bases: TGTGCCAGTTGTTTTACTAGCGGGGTTTCCTACAATGAGCAGTTCTTC.

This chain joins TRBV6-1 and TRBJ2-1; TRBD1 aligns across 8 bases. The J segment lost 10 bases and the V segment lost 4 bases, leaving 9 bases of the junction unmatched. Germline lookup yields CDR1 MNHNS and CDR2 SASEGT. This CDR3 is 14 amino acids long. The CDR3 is CASSARGLSYEQFF. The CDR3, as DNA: TGTGCCAGCAGTGCCAGGGGGCTATCCTACGAGCAGTTCTTC.

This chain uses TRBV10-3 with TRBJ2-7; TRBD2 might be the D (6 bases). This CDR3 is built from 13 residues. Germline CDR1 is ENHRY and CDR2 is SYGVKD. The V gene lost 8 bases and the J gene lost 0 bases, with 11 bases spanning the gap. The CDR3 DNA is TGTGCCATCGGACGGGAGAACTCCTACGAGCAGTACTTC. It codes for CAIGRENSYEQYF.

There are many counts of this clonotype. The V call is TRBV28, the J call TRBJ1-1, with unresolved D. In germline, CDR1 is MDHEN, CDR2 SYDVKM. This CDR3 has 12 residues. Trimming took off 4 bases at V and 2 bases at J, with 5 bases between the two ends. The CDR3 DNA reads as TGTGCCAGCAGTTCCGTCAACACTGAAGCTTTCTTT. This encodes CASSSVNTEAFF.

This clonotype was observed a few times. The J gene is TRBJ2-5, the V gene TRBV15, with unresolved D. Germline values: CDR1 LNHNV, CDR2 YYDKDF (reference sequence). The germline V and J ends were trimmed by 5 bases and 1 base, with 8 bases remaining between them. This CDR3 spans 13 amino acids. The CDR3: CATSFGVQETQYF. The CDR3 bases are TGTGCCACCAGCTTTGGGGTCCAAGAGACCCAGTACTTC.

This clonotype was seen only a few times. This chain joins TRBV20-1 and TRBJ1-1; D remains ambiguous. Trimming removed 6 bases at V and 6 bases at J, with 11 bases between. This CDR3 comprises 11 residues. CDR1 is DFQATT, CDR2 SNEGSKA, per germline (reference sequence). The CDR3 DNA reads TGCAGTGCAAAACCCGGGTCTGAAGCTTTCTTT. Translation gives CSAKPGSEAFF.

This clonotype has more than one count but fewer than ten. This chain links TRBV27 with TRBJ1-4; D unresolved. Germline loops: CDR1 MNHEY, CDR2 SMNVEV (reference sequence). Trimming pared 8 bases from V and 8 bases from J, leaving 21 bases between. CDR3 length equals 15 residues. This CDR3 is CASGRVGVSREKLFF. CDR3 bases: TGTGCCAGCGGACGTGTAGGAGTATCTCGAGAAAAACTGTTTTTT.